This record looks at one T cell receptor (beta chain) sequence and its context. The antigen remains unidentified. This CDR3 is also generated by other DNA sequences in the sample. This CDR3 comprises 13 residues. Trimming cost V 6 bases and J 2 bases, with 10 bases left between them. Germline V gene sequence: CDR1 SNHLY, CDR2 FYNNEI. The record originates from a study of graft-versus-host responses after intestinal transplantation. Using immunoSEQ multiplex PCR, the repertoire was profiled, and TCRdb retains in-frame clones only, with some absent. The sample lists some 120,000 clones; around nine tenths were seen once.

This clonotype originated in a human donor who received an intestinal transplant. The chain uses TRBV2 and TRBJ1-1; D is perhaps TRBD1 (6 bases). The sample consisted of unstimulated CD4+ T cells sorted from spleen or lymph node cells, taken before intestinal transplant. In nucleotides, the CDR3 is TGTGCCAGCAGGGGGGACAAAAACACTGAAGCTTTCTTT. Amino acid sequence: CASRGDKNTEAFF.